This T cell receptor (beta chain) was sequenced in a study of identical twins. Germline values: CDR1 SGDLS, CDR2 YYNGEE. The CDR3 runs to 15 residues. The V and J ends lost 4 bases and 5 bases, in that order; junction bases with no gene match: 8. MiXCR was run by TCRdb on the 5' RACE reads, yielding one entry per CDR3 protein. The sample consists of over 600,000 distinct CDR3 sequences, over 20% of them appearing once. These data also formed part of another study, on T cells expressing NK-cell markers.

Sequenced sample: PBMCs. The TCR comes from a woman younger than 30 in good health. This rearrangement joins TRBV9 to TRBJ1-1; TRBD1 agrees at 10 bases. The CDR3 protein is CASSPRDRGETEAFF. As DNA, the CDR3 is TGTGCCAGCAGCCCTCGGGACAGGGGAGAGACTGAAGCTTTCTTT.